Below are 32 T cell receptor beta chains sequenced from a single sample in a study of blood T cell repertoires in COVID-19 (dated by TCRdb to about 2020). Libraries were made using the immunoSEQ multiplex PCR assay. Here the immuneACCESS table is served through TCRdb, limited to in-frame sequences with V and J called. Missing clones are a known gap in these copies; in checked studies unresolved V genes cover under half, and the rest lacks a known reason. The sample table shows 120,000 or so clones, and 55% to 70% are seen once. The ten largest clones represent over 2% of the sample. Sequencing was carried out using peripheral blood. The source of these receptors is a woman in her seventies with acute or convalescent COVID-19.

This chain links TRBV6-5 with TRBJ1-1; D not resolved. CDR1 and CDR2 (germline): MNHEY, SVGAGI. This CDR3 spans 14 amino acids. V lost 2 bases and J lost 6, with 13 bases in between. The CDR3 spells CASSYLYDQAEAFF. As DNA, the CDR3 is TGTGCCAGCAGTTACCTTTACGATCAGGCTGAAGCTTTCTTT.

This chain links TRBV29-1 with TRBJ1-5; D is uncertain. The CDR3 runs 12 residues. Per germline, CDR1 SQVTM and CDR2 ANQGSEA. Between the trimmed V and J ends, which lost 3 bases and 6 bases, there was a span of 9 bases. DNA of the CDR3: TGCAGCGTTGAGGAGGCAGGTCAGCCCCAGCATTTT. Amino acids: CSVEEAGQPQHF.

This clone was seen ten or more times. V usage is TRBV28 and J usage is TRBJ1-3; maybe TRBD1 (5 bases). Trimming shortened V by 4 bases and J by 0 bases, and 10 bases separated the two germline ends. CDR3 length: 15 residues. Germline CDR1 MDHEN, CDR2 SYDVKM. The CDR3 sequence: CASSSRENSGNTIYF. The CDR3 DNA sequence: TGTGCCAGCAGTTCCAGGGAAAACTCTGGAAACACCATATATTTT.

V usage is TRBV6-2 or TRBV6-3 and J usage is TRBJ2-7, with D possibly being TRBD1 (6 bases). The CDR3 covers 12 residues. The germline V gene has CDR1 MNHEY and CDR2 SVGEGT. The V end lost 6 bases, the J end lost 3 bases, and 9 bases lay between the germline ends. The CDR3 region has the DNA TGTGCCAGCAGCCAACAGGGCTACGAGCAGTACTTC. Residues: CASSQQGYEQYF.

This clone is a singleton in its sample. The genes are TRBV11-2 and TRBJ2-5, with TRBD1 matching over 8 bases. The CDR3 loop spans 13 amino acids. V shed 5 bases and J 4 bases; nucleotides not matched to a gene: 3. CDR1 is SGHAT, CDR2 FQNNGV, per germline. The CDR3 DNA reads as TGTGCCAGCAGCCGACAGGGGACAGAGACCCAGTACTTC. Amino acids: CASSRQGTETQYF.

The chain has TRBV19 and TRBJ2-1, with D possibly TRBD2 on 6 matching bases. V was pared by 5 bases and J by 6 bases, with 17 bases between. Germline V lookup: CDR1 LNHDA, CDR2 SQIVND (reference sequence). The CDR3 runs to 15 residues. The CDR3 loop is CASSRDSLVGNEQFF. CDR3 sequence (DNA): TGTGCCAGTAGTCGGGACTCCCTTGTAGGCAATGAGCAGTTCTTC.

This clone occurred once. V gene TRBV3-1 (or the pseudogene TRBV3-2) combines with J gene TRBJ1-1, with D maybe TRBD1 (6 bases). The CDR3 runs 16 residues. V was trimmed by 1 base and J by 1 base, leaving 13 bases between them. CDR1 LGHDT and CDR2 YNNKEL come from the germline V gene (reference sequence). The CDR3 DNA is TGTGCCAGCAGCCAAGGGCGGGGGCGGGCGAACACTGAAGCTTTCTTT. Its protein is CASSQGRGRANTEAFF.

The chain recombines TRBV5-1 with TRBJ2-5; 7 nucleotides line up with TRBD2. Germline V gene data show CDR1 as SGHRS and CDR2 as YFSETQ. With 0 bases clipped from V and 4 bases from J, the junction kept 3 bases outside the gene matches. The CDR3 contains 14 residues. The CDR3 protein is CASSLVASGETQYF. The CDR3, as DNA: TGCGCCAGCAGCTTGGTCGCTAGCGGAGAGACCCAGTACTTC.

The chain joins TRBV4-1 to TRBJ2-5, with D possibly matching TRBD1 (6 bases). Germline CDR1 reads MGHRA; CDR2 reads YSYEKL. This CDR3 contains 13 residues. Trimming pared 5 bases from V and 5 bases from J, leaving 12 bases between. Written as DNA, the CDR3 is TGCGCCAGCAGCATGACAGGCGCTGAGACCCAGTACTTC. It codes for CASSMTGAETQYF.

This clone occurred a few times. The rearrangement joins TRBV7-3 to TRBJ2-3; D perhaps matches TRBD2 (5 bases). V lost 0 bases and J 3 bases, leaving 19 bases between the germline ends. The CDR3 sequence is 18 residues long. Per germline, CDR1 SGHTA and CDR2 FQGTGA. The CDR3 protein is CASSLTRDVGLGTDTQYF. The CDR3, as DNA: TGTGCCAGCAGCTTAACCCGGGATGTTGGCCTTGGGACAGATACGCAGTATTTT.

The rearrangement links TRBV6-5 to TRBJ1-6; D remains unclear. Germline V CDR1 and CDR2: MNHEY, SVGAGI. V was shortened by 6 bases and J by 7 bases, with 16 bases between the two germline ends. The CDR3 extends over 15 amino acids. The CDR3 region is CASREGGRENSPLHF. Here the CDR3 DNA reads TGTGCCAGCAGAGAGGGCGGGAGGGAGAATTCACCCCTCCACTTT.

This clone was seen a handful of times. The rearrangement links TRBV19 to TRBJ1-1, with D perhaps matching TRBD1 (6 bases). CDR1 and CDR2 (germline): LNHDA, SQIVND (reference sequence). V gave up 9 bases and J gave up 1 base, with 12 bases separating them. This CDR3 is built from 13 residues. The CDR3 reads CASRDRPNTEAFF. The CDR3 coding sequence is TGTGCCAGCCGTGACAGGCCGAACACTGAAGCTTTCTTT.

This clone was detected only a few times. This chain uses TRBV11-2 with TRBJ1-1; 7 bases match TRBD1. The V and J ends lost 3 bases and 1 base, in that order; junction bases with no gene match: 2. Germline loops: CDR1 SGHAT, CDR2 FQNNGV. CDR3 length: 14 residues. The CDR3, as DNA: TGTGCCAGCAGCTTCGGGACAGCGAACACTGAAGCTTTCTTT. Residues: CASSFGTANTEAFF.

V and J are TRBV29-1 and TRBJ2-7, with D possibly being TRBD2 (6 bases). V shed 6 bases and J shed 5 bases, with 17 bases lying between them. The CDR3 is 13 residues long. Germline V gives CDR1 SQVTM, CDR2 ANQGSEA. As DNA, the CDR3 is TGCAGCGTCGGCGGAGGGAACAGCAACGAGCAGTACTTC. It translates to CSVGGGNSNEQYF.

This chain connects TRBV10-3 to TRBJ1-2; TRBD1 matches at 9 bases. J was trimmed by 7 bases and V by 6 bases; bases with no gene match: 3. CDR1 is ENHRY, CDR2 SYGVKD, per germline. This CDR3 is 12 amino acids long. The CDR3: CAIRLDRGGYTF. CDR3 DNA: TGTGCCATCAGACTGGACAGGGGTGGCTACACCTTC.

The V call is TRBV5-1, the J call TRBJ2-2; 8 nucleotides line up with TRBD1. The germline gives CDR1 SGHRS, CDR2 YFSETQ. Trimming at V came to 4 bases and at J to 5 bases, leaving 4 bases not matched to a gene. This CDR3 is built from 14 residues. CDR3 residues: CASSGQGRTGELFF. The CDR3 DNA sequence: TGCGCCAGCAGCGGACAGGGAAGGACCGGGGAGCTGTTTTTT.

This clone showed up just once. V gene TRBV6-5 combines with J gene TRBJ1-4, with 7 nucleotides matching TRBD1. The V gene end was trimmed by 6 bases and the J gene end by 8 bases; junction bases not matched to a gene: 9. This CDR3 spans 14 amino acids. Germline V gene data show CDR1 as MNHEY and CDR2 as SVGAGI. This chain's CDR3 is CASSGTGAGEKLFF. CDR3 DNA sequence: TGTGCCAGCAGCGGCACAGGGGCTGGAGAAAAACTGTTTTTT.

Turning to this clone: Since no conserved phenylalanine or tryptophan closes the CDR3, a read error is the likely cause. It is unclear where the CDR3 begins or ends on the DNA, so no DNA is shown, and the CDR3 is as TCRdb lists it. The chain couples TRBV21-1 to TRBJ1-1; the table's D call, TRBD1, has no DNA check behind it. TRBV21-1 represents a pseudogene. The CDR3 region is 11 residues in length, termini included. CDR3: CASSKEPPGNS.

Note on this clone: The same CDR3 arises from other DNA sequences in this sample as well. The chain couples TRBV3-1 (or the pseudogene TRBV3-2) to TRBJ1-3; D uncertain. This CDR3 has 15 residues. Trimming took 1 base from V and 0 from J, leaving 7 bases between them. Germline loops: CDR1 LGHDT, CDR2 YNNKEL (reference sequence). CDR3 amino acids: CASSQAVPSGNTIYF. The CDR3 bases are TGTGCCAGCAGCCAAGCGGTCCCCTCTGGAAACACCATATATTTT.

Of note for this clone: Relative to the germline gene, one junction end is altered; a read error may explain this. V is TRBV7-7 and J is TRBJ2-7; D might be TRBD2 (6 bases). The CDR3 runs to 13 residues. The V gene's germline CDR1 is SSHAT and CDR2 FNYEAQ (reference sequence). The CDR3 loop reads CASSFSSGYEQYF. CDR3 nucleotide sequence: TGTGCTAGCAGCTTCTCCAGCGGGTACGAGCAGTACTTC.

V is TRBV7-9 and J is TRBJ2-7; 9 positions agree with TRBD2. V shed 4 bases, J shed 5 bases, and the junction held 6 bases outside the gene matches. CDR1 SEHNR and CDR2 FQNEAQ come from the germline V gene (reference sequence). This CDR3 region has 14 residues. The CDR3, as DNA: TGTGCCAGCAGCTCTCCGCTAGCGGGACACGAGCAGTACTTC. It translates to CASSSPLAGHEQYF.

The chain carries TRBV21-1 and TRBJ1-5; the table calls TRBD1, which could not be checked here. TRBV21-1 is a pseudogene segment. CDR3 length: 15 residues. The DNA for the CDR3 is TGTGCCAGCATCCCACCCACAGGGAGCAATCAGCCCCAGCATTTT. Amino acids: CASIPPTGSNQPQHF.

CDR3 sequence: CASSLVAVYNEQFF. The CDR3 nucleotides are TGTGCCAGCAGCTTAGTAGCGGTTTACAATGAGCAGTTCTTC. This rearrangement joins TRBV7-2 to TRBJ2-1, with a weak D call TRBD2 (6 bases). CDR3 length: 14 residues. Trimming left V 1 base short and J 4 bases short, with 8 bases between. The germline gives CDR1 SGHTA, CDR2 FQGNSA.

The V call is TRBV5-1, the J call TRBJ2-7; maybe TRBD1 (6 bases). Per the germline V gene, CDR1 is SGHRS and CDR2 is YFSETQ. CDR3 length equals 17 residues. The V gene lost 3 bases and the J gene lost 0 bases, with 19 bases spanning the gap. The CDR3 nucleotides read TGCGCCAGCAGCTCCAGAAGCGACAGGCGCTCCTCCTACGAGCAGTACTTC. This sequence encodes CASSSRSDRRSSYEQYF.

This clone showed up just once. The chain links TRBV5-1 to TRBJ1-1; D is ambiguous. Germline V lookup: CDR1 SGHRS, CDR2 YFSETQ. This CDR3 comprises 13 residues. The V and J ends lost 3 bases and 0 bases respectively, with 6 bases between them. The CDR3: CASSSNMNTEAFF. Here the CDR3 DNA reads TGCGCCAGCAGCTCAAACATGAACACTGAAGCTTTCTTT.

The chain uses TRBV2 and TRBJ2-3; D may be TRBD2 (5 bases). Germline V gives CDR1 SNHLY, CDR2 FYNNEI. Between the trimmed V and J ends, which lost 3 bases and 3 bases, there was a span of 13 bases. This CDR3 comprises 15 residues. The CDR3 DNA reads as TGTGCCAGCAGTGACCCCGGGGAGCCGACAGATACGCAGTATTTT. This codes for CASSDPGEPTDTQYF.

The chain couples TRBV2 to TRBJ1-5; 7 bases line up with TRBD1. Germline lookup yields CDR1 SNHLY and CDR2 FYNNEI. This CDR3 region has 14 residues. J lost 5 bases, V lost 4 bases, and 5 bases had no gene match. As DNA, the CDR3 is TGTGCCAGCAGTGGTGACAGGGATTATCAGCCCCAGCATTTT. Protein product: CASSGDRDYQPQHF.

In its sample, this clone was seen once. V usage is TRBV29-1 and J usage is TRBJ2-2; a possible D gene is TRBD1 (5 bases). V was pared by 1 base and J by 6 bases, with 6 bases between. The CDR3 is 12 residues long. Germline values: CDR1 SQVTM, CDR2 ANQGSEA. This CDR3 reads CSVEGGSGELFF. The CDR3 region has the DNA TGCAGCGTTGAAGGGGGCTCCGGGGAGCTGTTTTTT.

The chain is built from TRBV10-1 and TRBJ1-2, with 9 bases lining up with TRBD1. The CDR3 consists of 15 residues. The ends lost 5 bases at V and 8 bases at J; junction bases unmatched: 12. Germline values: CDR1 WNHNN, CDR2 SYGVQD (reference sequence). The CDR3 is CASSPSTGGSWGYTF. DNA for the CDR3: TGCGCCAGCAGTCCCTCCACAGGGGGCTCGTGGGGCTACACCTTC.

This clone has just one count. The chain recombines TRBV4-2 with TRBJ1-1, with D tentatively TRBD1 (6 bases). Trimming left V 1 base short and J 4 bases short, with 13 bases between. CDR3 size: 15 residues. The V gene's germline CDR1 is LGHNA and CDR2 YNFKEQ. The CDR3 reads CASSQVGHSGTEAFF. The CDR3 nucleotides are TGTGCCAGCAGCCAAGTGGGACATTCGGGCACTGAAGCTTTCTTT.

This sequence joins TRBV6-6 and TRBJ2-5, with 8 nucleotides matching TRBD1. Trimming removed 3 bases from V and 5 bases from J; junction bases left unmatched: 8. The CDR3 is 15 residues long. Germline V CDR1 and CDR2: MNHNY, SVGAGI (reference sequence). CDR3 DNA: TGTGCCAGCAGTTATTATAAACAGGGGGTTGAGACCCAGTACTTC. Translated, it gives CASSYYKQGVETQYF.

The chain recombines TRBV12-3 or TRBV12-4 with TRBJ1-1; the D is unclear. The CDR3 totals 13 residues. V was clipped by 2 bases and J by 4 bases, with 8 bases between them. CDR3 sequence: CASSLQWSTEAFF. CDR3 sequence (DNA): TGTGCCAGCAGTTTACAATGGAGCACTGAAGCTTTCTTT.